This TCR beta chain came from a study of blood T cell repertoires in COVID-19. Study-level information: Samples of COVID-19 (acute and convalescent) were obtained from the United States, Italy and Spain. PBMCs, B-cell-depleted T cells, or T cells were the source of the cDNA or gDNA that made up the material.

In the authors' workflow: Estimated nucleated cell counts came from reference gene primer amplification. Clones were sequenced by immunoSEQ multiplex PCR, and TCRdb holds only the in-frame ones, with some missing. Clone size and V and J calls were adopted from that table, with D and trimming inferred from the DNA. The sample lists some 290,000 clones, 87% seen once, with around 2.2% in the top ten. The V gene's germline CDR1 is LNHDA and CDR2 SQIVND (reference sequence). The CDR3 is made up of 16 amino acids. V was pared by 6 bases and J by 3 bases, with 8 bases of the junction left unmatched. The chain combines TRBV19 with TRBJ2-1, with TRBD2 matching 10 bases. The sample was peripheral blood. The clonotype originates from a woman aged 45-65 years who had recovered from COVID-19. The CDR3 DNA reads TGTGCCAGTAGGTCAGTAGCGGGAGGCTACTACAATGAGCAGTTCTTC. Its protein is CASRSVAGGYYNEQFF.